This is a list of T cell receptor beta chains from one sample in a study of CD8+CD57+ T cells in acquired aplastic anemia. One entry per CDR3 protein results from TCRdb running MiXCR on the reads. The table lists about 190,000 distinct CDR3 sequences, about half of them singletons. The sequencing input was sorted CD4+, CD8+, or CD8+CD57+ T cells (not recorded which) from PBMCs. The receptors here all came from a human donor in good health, serving as a control. The CDR3 runs from the conserved cysteine through the conserved F or W. The D gene is left open where the match is weak. Some rows mark clone size as missing; the rest say once, few, many or name a class of expanded clone.

cdr3_aa cdr3_nt clone_size d_call j_call v_call
CASRLAGGPNTEAFF TGCGCCAGCAGATTGGCAGGGGGGCCGAACACTGAAGCTTTCTTT - TRBD1 TRBJ1-1 TRBV5-1
CASSEEGHEQYF TGTGCCAGCAGTGAGGAGGGACACGAGCAGTACTTC many - TRBJ2-7 TRBV2
CSARGRALAGEKLFF TGCAGTGCTAGAGGTAGGGCGTTGGCTGGTGAAAAACTGTTTTTT few - TRBJ1-4 TRBV20-1
CASSFYRENEQFF TGTGCCAGCAGTTTCTACAGGGAAAATGAGCAGTTCTTC many - TRBJ2-1 TRBV12-3/TRBV12-4
CASSQDQVETQYF TGTGCCAGCAGCCAAGATCAGGTAGAGACCCAGTACTTC many - TRBJ2-5 TRBV4-2
CASSPTRGLPYEQYF TGTGCCAGCAGCCCAACGCGGGGGTTACCATACGAGCAGTACTTC many TRBD2 TRBJ2-7 TRBV3-1
CASSLGRQRESTDTQYF TGCGCCAGCAGCTTGGGACGACAGAGGGAAAGCACAGATACGCAGTATTTT few - TRBJ2-3 TRBV5-1
CASSLDTSTINEQFF TGTGCCAGCAGCTTAGATACTAGCACAATTAATGAGCAGTTCTTC many - TRBJ2-1 TRBV11-2
CASSYSDGPGINTF TGTGCCAGCAGTTACTCGGACGGCCCAGGAATCAACACCTTC many - TRBJ1-2 TRBV6-6
CASSLAASGYEQYF TGTGCCAGCAGCTTAGCGGCTAGCGGTTACGAGCAGTACTTC - TRBD2 TRBJ2-7 TRBV7-6